These 4 T cell receptor beta chains came from one sample sequenced in a study of Ad26.COV2.S vaccination and SARS-CoV-2 variants. This sample's treatment: roughly 18 received Ad26.COV2.S at low or high dose, single or two shots; 5 received placebo; per-sample allocation not given. Day 63 after the first injection of vaccine or placebo was the sampling time. The data were produced by immunoSEQ multiplex PCR, yet TCRdb's version contains in-frame clones alone and is incomplete. The table lists some 270,000 clones, about 83% of them singletons. The sequenced sample was peripheral blood, obtained in a trial of Ad26.COV2.S vaccine versus placebo. These receptors were taken from a person between 18 and 65 years old who received the Ad26.COV2.S COVID-19 vaccine or a placebo.

V is TRBV19 and J is TRBJ1-1; D is possibly TRBD1 (6 bases). V lost 6 bases and J lost 3, with 14 bases in between. CDR1 and CDR2 from the germline V gene are LNHDA and SQIVND (reference sequence). CDR3 length: 14 residues. The CDR3 coding sequence is TGTGCCAGTAGCCAGATATACAGGGACACTGAAGCTTTCTTT. Translation gives CASSQIYRDTEAFF.

This chain connects TRBV25-1 to TRBJ1-4; 8 nucleotides align to TRBD1. This CDR3 is built from 15 residues. V lost 3 bases and J lost 8; bases outside the gene matches: 8. Germline values: CDR1 MGHDK, CDR2 SYGVNS. The CDR3 reads CASSDPGTGKEKLFF. CDR3 nucleotides: TGTGCCAGCAGTGACCCCGGGACAGGAAAAGAAAAACTGTTTTTT.

The J gene is TRBJ2-5, the V gene TRBV5-1; TRBD2 agrees at 7 bases. The CDR3 runs 16 residues. Per the germline V gene, CDR1 is SGHRS and CDR2 is YFSETQ. With 4 bases clipped from V and 4 bases from J, the junction kept 13 bases outside the gene matches. CDR3 nucleotide sequence: TGCGCCAGCAGCCGGCCGATTGGACTAGAGGTAGAGACCCAGTACTTC. This codes for CASSRPIGLEVETQYF.

This clone was seen just once. This chain connects TRBV19 to TRBJ2-2; D is undetermined. Trimming removed 6 bases at V and 4 bases at J, with 15 bases between. CDR3 length: 15 amino acids. CDR1 and CDR2 from the germline V gene are LNHDA and SQIVND (reference sequence). In DNA form, the CDR3 reads TGTGCCAGTAGCCCCGCCGGGCCCGGCACCGGGGAGCTGTTTTTT. Translating it yields CASSPAGPGTGELFF. The entire variable domain, with the rest obtained from reference TRBV19 and TRBJ2-2, is as follows: DGGITQSPKYLFRKEGQNVTLSCEQNLNHDAMYWYRQDPGQGLRLIYYSQIVNDFQKGDIAEGYSVSREKKESFPLTVTSAQKNPTAFYLCASSPAGPGTGELFFGEGSRLTVL.